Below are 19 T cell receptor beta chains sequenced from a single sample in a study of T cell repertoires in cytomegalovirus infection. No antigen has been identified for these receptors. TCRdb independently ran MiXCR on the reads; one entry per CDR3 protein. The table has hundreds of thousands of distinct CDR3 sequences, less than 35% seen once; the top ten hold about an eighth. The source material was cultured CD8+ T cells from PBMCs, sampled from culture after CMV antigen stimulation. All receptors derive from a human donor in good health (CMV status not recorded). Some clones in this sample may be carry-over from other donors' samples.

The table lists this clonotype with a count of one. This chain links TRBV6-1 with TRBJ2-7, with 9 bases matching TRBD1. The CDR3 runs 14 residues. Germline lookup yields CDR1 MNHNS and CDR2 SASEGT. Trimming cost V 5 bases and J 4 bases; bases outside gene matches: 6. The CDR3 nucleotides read TGTGCCAGCAGTCAAACAGGGGGCAGGTACGAGCAGTACGTC. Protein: CASSQTGGRYEQYV.

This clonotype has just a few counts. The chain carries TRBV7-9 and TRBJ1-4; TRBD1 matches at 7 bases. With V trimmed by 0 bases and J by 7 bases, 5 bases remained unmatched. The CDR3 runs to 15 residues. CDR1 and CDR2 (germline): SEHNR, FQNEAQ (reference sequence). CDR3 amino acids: CASSLAVGQREKLFF. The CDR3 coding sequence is TGTGCCAGCAGCTTAGCGGTGGGACAGCGTGAAAAACTGTTTTTT. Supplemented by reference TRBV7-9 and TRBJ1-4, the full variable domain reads DTGVSQNPRHKITKRGQNVTFRCDPISEHNRLYWYRQTLGQGPEFLTYFQNEAQLEKSRLLSDRFSAERPKGSFSTLEIQRTEQGDSAMYLCASSLAVGQREKLFFGSGTQLSVL.

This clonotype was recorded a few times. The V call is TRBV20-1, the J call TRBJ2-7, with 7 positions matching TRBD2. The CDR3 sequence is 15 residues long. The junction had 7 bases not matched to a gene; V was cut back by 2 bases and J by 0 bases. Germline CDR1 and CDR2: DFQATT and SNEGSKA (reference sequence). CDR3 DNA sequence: TGCAGTGCTAGACAACGGGGCGGGAGCTCCTACGAGCAGTACTTC. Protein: CSARQRGGSSYEQYF.

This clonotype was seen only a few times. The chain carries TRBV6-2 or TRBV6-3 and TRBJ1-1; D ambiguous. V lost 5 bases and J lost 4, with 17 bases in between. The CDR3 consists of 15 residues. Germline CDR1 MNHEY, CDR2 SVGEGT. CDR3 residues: CASSLTQDMSTEAFF. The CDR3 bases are TGTGCCAGCAGTCTAACTCAGGATATGAGCACTGAAGCTTTCTTT.

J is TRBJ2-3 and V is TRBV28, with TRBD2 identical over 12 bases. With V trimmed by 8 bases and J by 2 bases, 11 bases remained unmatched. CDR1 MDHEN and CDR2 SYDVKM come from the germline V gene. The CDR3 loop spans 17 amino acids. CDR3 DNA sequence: TGTGCCAGCGGATGGTTCGGACTAGCGGGGAACACAGATACGCAGTATTTT. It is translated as CASGWFGLAGNTDTQYF.

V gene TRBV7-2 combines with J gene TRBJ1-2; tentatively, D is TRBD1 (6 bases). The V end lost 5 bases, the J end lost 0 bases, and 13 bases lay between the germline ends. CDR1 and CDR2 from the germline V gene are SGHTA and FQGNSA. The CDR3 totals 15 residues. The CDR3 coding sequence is TGTGCCAGCAGCCCCAACAGGGTTACTAACTATGGCTACACCTTC. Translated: CASSPNRVTNYGYTF.

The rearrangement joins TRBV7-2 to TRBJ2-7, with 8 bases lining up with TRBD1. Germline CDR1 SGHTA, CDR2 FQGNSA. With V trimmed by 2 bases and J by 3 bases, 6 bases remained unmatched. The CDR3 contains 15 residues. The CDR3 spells CASSLITGQGYEQYF. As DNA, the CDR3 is TGTGCCAGCAGCTTAATTACAGGACAGGGCTACGAGCAGTACTTC.

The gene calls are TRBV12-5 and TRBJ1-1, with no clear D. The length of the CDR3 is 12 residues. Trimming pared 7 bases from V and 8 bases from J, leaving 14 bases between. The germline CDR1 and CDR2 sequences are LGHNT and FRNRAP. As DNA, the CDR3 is TGTGCTAGTGCGTCGGAGGGAGCCGAAGCTTTCTTT. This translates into CASASEGAEAFF.

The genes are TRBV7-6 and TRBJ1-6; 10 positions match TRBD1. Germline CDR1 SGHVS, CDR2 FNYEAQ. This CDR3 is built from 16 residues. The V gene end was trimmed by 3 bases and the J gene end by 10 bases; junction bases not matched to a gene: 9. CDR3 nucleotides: TGTGCCAGCAGCTTTGACCGGGACAGGGGCATCTCACCCCTCCACTTT. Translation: CASSFDRDRGISPLHF.

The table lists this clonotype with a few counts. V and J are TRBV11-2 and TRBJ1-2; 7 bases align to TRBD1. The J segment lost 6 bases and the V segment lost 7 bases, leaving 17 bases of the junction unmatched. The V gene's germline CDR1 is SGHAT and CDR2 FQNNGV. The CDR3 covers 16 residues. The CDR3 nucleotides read TGTGCCAGCAACCAACCCGGGACAGACGTTCTTGATGGCTACACCTTC. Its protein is CASNQPGTDVLDGYTF. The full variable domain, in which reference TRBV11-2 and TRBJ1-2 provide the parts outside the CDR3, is EAGVAQSPRYKIIEKRQSVAFWCNPISGHATLYWYQQILGQGPKLLIQFQNNGVVDDSQLPKDRFSAERLKGVDSTLKIQPAKLEDSAVYLCASNQPGTDVLDGYTFGSGTRLTVV.

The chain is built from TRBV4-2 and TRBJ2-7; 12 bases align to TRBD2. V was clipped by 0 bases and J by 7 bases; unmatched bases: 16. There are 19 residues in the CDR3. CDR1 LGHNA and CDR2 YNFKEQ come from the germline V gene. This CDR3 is CASSQDVVTSGGSPLEQYF. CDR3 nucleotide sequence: TGTGCCAGCAGCCAAGATGTGGTAACTAGCGGGGGGAGCCCTCTGGAGCAGTACTTC.

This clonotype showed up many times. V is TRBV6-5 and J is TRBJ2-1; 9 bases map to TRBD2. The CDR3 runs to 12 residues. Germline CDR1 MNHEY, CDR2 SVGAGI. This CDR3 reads CTKRGAYNEQFF. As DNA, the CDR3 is TGTACAAAGCGGGGGGCTTACAATGAGCAGTTCTTC.

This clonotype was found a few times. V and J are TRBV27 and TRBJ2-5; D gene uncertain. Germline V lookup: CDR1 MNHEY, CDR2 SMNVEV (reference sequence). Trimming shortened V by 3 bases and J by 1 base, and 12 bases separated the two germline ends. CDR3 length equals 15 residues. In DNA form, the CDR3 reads TGTGCCAGCAGTTTTTATGCGGTTGGCCAAGAGACCCAGTACTTC. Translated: CASSFYAVGQETQYF.

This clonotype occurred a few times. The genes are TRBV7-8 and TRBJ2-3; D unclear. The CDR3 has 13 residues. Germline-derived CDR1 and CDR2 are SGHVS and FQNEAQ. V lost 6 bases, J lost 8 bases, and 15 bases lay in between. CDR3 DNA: TGTGCCAGCAGGACCCTTGCTGGTCGTACGCAGTATTTT. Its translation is CASRTLAGRTQYF.

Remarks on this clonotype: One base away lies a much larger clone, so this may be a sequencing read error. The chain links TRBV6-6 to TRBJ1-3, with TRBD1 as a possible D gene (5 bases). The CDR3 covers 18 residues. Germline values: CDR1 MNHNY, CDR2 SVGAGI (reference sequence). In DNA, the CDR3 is TGTGCCAGCAGTTACTCTCAAAGGCGCTGGGACTCTGGAAACGCCATATATTTT. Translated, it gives CASSYSQRRWDSGNAIYF.

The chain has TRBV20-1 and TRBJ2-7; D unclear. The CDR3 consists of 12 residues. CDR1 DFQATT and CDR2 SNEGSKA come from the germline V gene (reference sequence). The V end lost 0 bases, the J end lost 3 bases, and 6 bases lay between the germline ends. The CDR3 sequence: CSAREENYEQYV. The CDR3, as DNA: TGCAGTGCTAGAGAGGAAAACTACGAGCAGTACGTC.

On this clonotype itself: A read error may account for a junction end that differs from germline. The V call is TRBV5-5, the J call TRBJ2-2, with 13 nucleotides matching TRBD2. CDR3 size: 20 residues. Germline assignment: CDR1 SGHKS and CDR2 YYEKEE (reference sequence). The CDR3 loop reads CASSSTGTSGAGGNTGVLFF. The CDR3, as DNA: TGTGCCAGCAGCTCAACCGGGACTAGCGGGGCGGGGGGAAACACCGGGGTGCTGTTTTTT. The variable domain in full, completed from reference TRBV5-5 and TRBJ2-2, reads DAGVTQSPTHLIKTRGQQVTLRCSPISGHKSVSWYQQVLGQGPQFIFQYYEKEERGRGNFPDRFSARQFPNYSSELNVNALLLGDSALYLCASSSTGTSGAGGNTGVLFFGEGSRLTVL.

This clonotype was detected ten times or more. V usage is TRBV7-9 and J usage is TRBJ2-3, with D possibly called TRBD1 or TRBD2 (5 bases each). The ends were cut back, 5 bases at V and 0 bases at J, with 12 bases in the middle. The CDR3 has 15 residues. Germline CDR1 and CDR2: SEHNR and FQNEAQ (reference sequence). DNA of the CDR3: TGTGCCAGCAGCCCCCCCCGGGACAGCACAGATACGCAGTATTTT. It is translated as CASSPPRDSTDTQYF.

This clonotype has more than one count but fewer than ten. CDR3 nucleotide sequence: TGCGCCAGCAGCCAAGATTGGGTGGGAGCTAGCACAGATACGCAGTATTTT. Its protein product is CASSQDWVGASTDTQYF. The rearrangement uses TRBV4-1 and TRBJ2-3, with D perhaps matching TRBD2 (5 bases). Germline CDR1 MGHRA, CDR2 YSYEKL. This CDR3 is 17 amino acids long. The germline V and J ends were trimmed by 0 bases and 0 bases, with 13 bases remaining between them.